This TCR beta chain comes out of a study of T cells after yellow fever vaccination. The CDR3 spans 13 residues. Germline loops: CDR1 DFQATT, CDR2 SNEGSKA (reference sequence). This clonotype was observed at least ten times. TCRdb re-derived calls from the 5' RACE reads in MiXCR, one entry per CDR3 protein. The sample has 120,000 or so distinct CDR3 sequences, roughly 7.9% seen once. This material consisted of CD4+ T cells sorted from PBMCs, taken roughly 47 days after the first yellow fever vaccination. V gene TRBV20-1 combines with J gene TRBJ2-5, with 7 bases that match TRBD1. The clonotype was recovered from a man aged 18 to 29 who received the YFV17D yellow fever vaccine. The CDR3 protein is CSVPSGGRETQYF. The DNA for the CDR3 is TGCAGCGTACCATCAGGGGGACGAGAGACCCAGTACTTC.